The 30 T cell receptor beta chains below all came from one sample that was sequenced in a study of T cell responses to AZD1222 COVID-19 vaccine. Measured with immunoSEQ multiplex PCR; TCRdb has only the in-frame clones, and not every one. The sample includes around 140,000 clones, roughly nine tenths of them seen just once. This material consisted of peripheral blood, taken 28 days after the second dose of the MenACWY control vaccine. The origin of the receptors is an adult who received the MenACWY meningococcal vaccine as a control.

The chain couples TRBV5-1 to TRBJ1-2, with a tentative D call TRBD1 (6 bases). This CDR3 has 15 amino acids. CDR1 is SGHRS and CDR2 is YFSETQ in the germline V gene. The ends were cut back, 3 bases at V and 0 bases at J, with 12 bases in the middle. CDR3 protein: CASSSGGRSNYGYTF. CDR3 nucleotide sequence: TGCGCCAGCAGCTCGGGGGGCAGGTCTAACTATGGCTACACCTTC.

The sample holds a few counts of this clone. The chain is built from TRBV27 and TRBJ1-3; no reliable D call. V lost 5 bases to trimming and J lost 4 bases, with 3 bases between them. CDR3 length equals 11 residues. Germline CDR1 MNHEY, CDR2 SMNVEV (reference sequence). CDR3 coding DNA: TGTGCCAGCAGTCGGGGAAACACCATATATTTT. Its translation: CASSRGNTIYF.

V and J are TRBV11-3 and TRBJ2-2, with 11 bases fitting TRBD1. This CDR3 region has 14 residues. Germline CDR1 SGHNT, CDR2 YENEEA. Germline trimming cut 4 bases from V and 6 bases from J; bases unmatched to any gene: 1. CDR3 protein: CASSSGQGAGELFF. In nucleotides, the CDR3 is TGTGCCAGCAGCTCGGGACAGGGGGCCGGGGAGCTGTTTTTT.

V is TRBV4-2 and J is TRBJ2-7; 13 nucleotides align to TRBD2. CDR1 LGHNA and CDR2 YNFKEQ come from the germline V gene. Trimming took 0 bases from V and 2 from J; bases not matched to a gene: 4. The CDR3 consists of 17 residues. The CDR3 region has the DNA TGTGCCAGCAGCCAAGAACATACTAGCGGGGGGGCCTACGAGCAGTACTTC. It yields the protein CASSQEHTSGGAYEQYF.

The chain employs TRBV19 and TRBJ2-7; 14 bases are shared with TRBD2. J gave up 0 bases and V 2 bases, and 9 bases lay outside the gene matches. CDR1 LNHDA and CDR2 SQIVND come from the germline V gene (reference sequence). CDR3 length equals 19 residues. CDR3 amino acids: CASSIRQGTSGSGSYEQYF. In DNA, the CDR3 is TGTGCCAGTAGTATACGGCAGGGGACTAGCGGGAGTGGCTCCTACGAGCAGTACTTC. Full variable domain (missing parts from reference TRBV19 and TRBJ2-7): DGGITQSPKYLFRKEGQNVTLSCEQNLNHDAMYWYRQDPGQGLRLIYYSQIVNDFQKGDIAEGYSVSREKKESFPLTVTSAQKNPTAFYLCASSIRQGTSGSGSYEQYFGPGTRLTVT.

V and J are TRBV7-8 and TRBJ1-5; no reliable D call. The CDR3 is made up of 14 amino acids. Trimming removed 2 bases at V and 5 bases at J, with 10 bases between. CDR1 and CDR2 from the germline V gene are SGHVS and FQNEAQ. The CDR3 protein is CASSLPGIYQPQHF. CDR3 nucleotides: TGTGCCAGCAGCTTACCAGGCATTTATCAGCCCCAGCATTTT.

The J gene is TRBJ1-5, the V gene TRBV27; perhaps TRBD1 as D (5 bases). CDR3 length equals 15 residues. Trimming took 6 bases from V and 4 from J, leaving 16 bases between them. Germline V gene data show CDR1 as MNHEY and CDR2 as SMNVEV (reference sequence). The DNA for the CDR3 is TGTGCCAGCAGGATGGGATGGGGGGAGAATCAGCCCCAGCATTTT. Protein sequence: CASRMGWGENQPQHF.

This sequence joins TRBV7-9 and TRBJ1-4, with D tentatively TRBD1 (6 bases). CDR1 and CDR2 from the germline V gene are SEHNR and FQNEAQ (reference sequence). The V and J ends lost 5 bases and 5 bases respectively, with 24 bases between them. This CDR3 spans 18 amino acids. The CDR3 sequence: CASSPGLATRTVNEKLFF. The CDR3 region has the DNA TGTGCCAGCAGCCCCGGATTAGCTACGCGGACAGTAAATGAAAAACTGTTTTTT. Drawing the rest from reference TRBV7-9 and TRBJ1-4, the complete variable domain is DTGVSQNPRHKITKRGQNVTFRCDPISEHNRLYWYRQTLGQGPEFLTYFQNEAQLEKSRLLSDRFSAERPKGSFSTLEIQRTEQGDSAMYLCASSPGLATRTVNEKLFFGSGTQLSVL.

The chain employs TRBV11-2 and TRBJ2-1, with D unclear. Between the trimmed V and J ends, which lost 3 bases and 0 bases, there was a span of 9 bases. Germline V gives CDR1 SGHAT, CDR2 FQNNGV. This CDR3 spans 15 amino acids. The CDR3 reads CASSFAGRSYNEQFF. In DNA form, the CDR3 reads TGTGCCAGCAGCTTCGCCGGACGCTCCTACAATGAGCAGTTCTTC.

The V call is TRBV6-5, the J call TRBJ1-6; D unresolved. This CDR3 region has 13 residues. Germline V gene sequence: CDR1 MNHEY, CDR2 SVGAGI. Trimming shortened V by 2 bases and J by 13 bases, and 12 bases separated the two germline ends. DNA of the CDR3: TGTGCCAGCAGTTACACGCCCGAGGCGCCCCTCCACTTT. It codes for CASSYTPEAPLHF.

Concerning this clone itself: This sample also contains other DNA sequences that code for the same CDR3. V and J are TRBV25-1 and TRBJ2-7; perhaps TRBD1 as D (6 bases). Between the trimmed V and J ends, which lost 9 bases and 1 base, there was a span of 10 bases. Germline V gene sequence: CDR1 MGHDK, CDR2 SYGVNS. The CDR3 covers 12 residues. The CDR3 DNA follows: TGTGCCAGTTCCAGGGGATCCTACGAGCAGTACTTC. Protein: CASSRGSYEQYF.

The CDR3 coding sequence is TGTGCCAGCAGTACGCTAGCGGGGGGCAGGAATGAGCAGTTCTTC. Translated, it gives CASSTLAGGRNEQFF. The rearrangement uses TRBV6-5 and TRBJ2-1, with 11 positions matching TRBD2. V was clipped by 5 bases and J by 7 bases; unmatched bases: 7. Germline V lookup: CDR1 MNHEY, CDR2 SVGAGI. This CDR3 comprises 15 residues.

V is TRBV30 and J is TRBJ2-2; maybe TRBD1 (6 bases). CDR1 and CDR2 from the germline V gene are GTSNPN and SVGIG (reference sequence). The CDR3 contains 14 residues. Trimming pared 3 bases from V and 0 bases from J, leaving 8 bases between. CDR3 sequence reads: CAWRRTANTGELFF. CDR3 DNA: TGTGCCTGGAGGCGGACAGCGAACACCGGGGAGCTGTTTTTT.

The chain is built from TRBV28 and TRBJ1-5, with a weak D call TRBD1 (6 bases). This CDR3 is built from 14 residues. Trimming removed 6 bases at V and 3 bases at J, with 12 bases between. Germline V gene data show CDR1 as MDHEN and CDR2 as SYDVKM. The CDR3 region has the DNA TGTGCCAGCAGGTCAGGGGCCCTCAATCAGCCCCAGCATTTT. Translation gives CASRSGALNQPQHF.

This chain connects TRBV21-1 to TRBJ1-5. TRBV21-1 is shown as a pseudogene. This CDR3 has 16 amino acids. The CDR3 bases are TGTGCCAGCACCCTCCTTACCGGGTCAGTCAATCAGCCCCAGCATTTT. The encoded protein is CASTLLTGSVNQPQHF.

This chain connects TRBV28 to TRBJ1-1; possible D gene TRBD1, 5 bases. The germline CDR1 and CDR2 sequences are MDHEN and SYDVKM. Trimming shortened V by 6 bases and J by 4 bases, and 24 bases separated the two germline ends. The length of the CDR3 is 17 residues. The CDR3 sequence is CASSTTGDARFRTEAFF. DNA of the CDR3: TGTGCCAGCAGCACGACTGGGGACGCTCGGTTTCGCACTGAAGCTTTCTTT. Filled out from reference TRBV28 and TRBJ1-1, the complete variable domain reads DVKVTQSSRYLVKRTGEKVFLECVQDMDHENMFWYRQDPGLGLRLIYFSYDVKMKEKGDIPEGYSVSREKKERFSLILESASTNQTSMYLCASSTTGDARFRTEAFFGQGTRLTVV.

The J gene is TRBJ1-5, the V gene TRBV7-2, with a possible D match to TRBD1 (5 bases). V lost 6 bases and J 0 bases, leaving 12 bases between the germline ends. CDR1 and CDR2 from the germline V gene are SGHTA and FQGNSA. The length of the CDR3 is 15 residues. The CDR3 here is CASSQGDYSNQPQHF. As DNA, the CDR3 is TGTGCCAGCAGTCAGGGCGACTATAGCAATCAGCCCCAGCATTTT.

V and J are TRBV7-9 and TRBJ1-2; D remains unclear. The CDR3 runs 12 residues. With 5 bases removed from V and 4 bases from J, the gap between germline ends came to 8 bases. CDR1 and CDR2 (germline): SEHNR, FQNEAQ (reference sequence). This chain's CDR3 is CASSHPRYGYTF. CDR3 bases: TGTGCCAGCAGCCACCCGCGCTATGGCTACACCTTC. The full variable domain, completed using reference TRBV7-9 and TRBJ1-2, is DTGVSQNPRHKITKRGQNVTFRCDPISEHNRLYWYRQTLGQGPEFLTYFQNEAQLEKSRLLSDRFSAERPKGSFSTLEIQRTEQGDSAMYLCASSHPRYGYTFGSGTRLTVV.

CDR3 loop: CASRTITGTGDDYEQYF. The CDR3 nucleotides are TGTGCCAGCAGAACCATCACCGGGACAGGGGACGACTACGAGCAGTACTTC. The chain carries TRBV27 and TRBJ2-7; 10 nucleotides align to TRBD1. This CDR3 comprises 17 residues. Trimming removed 6 bases from V and 3 bases from J; junction bases left unmatched: 14. CDR1 and CDR2 (germline): MNHEY, SMNVEV (reference sequence).

The genes are TRBV18 and TRBJ1-6; TRBD1 matches at 8 bases. After removal of 2 bases from V and 10 bases from J, the junction contained 4 bases not matched to a gene. CDR3 length: 14 amino acids. Germline CDR1 reads KGHSH; CDR2 reads LQKENI. The CDR3: CASSPLDRASPLHF. Here the CDR3 DNA reads TGTGCCAGCTCACCATTGGACAGGGCCTCACCCCTCCACTTT. The full variable domain, completed using reference TRBV18 and TRBJ1-6, is NAGVMQNPRHLVRRRGQEARLRCSPMKGHSHVYWYRQLPEEGLKFMVYLQKENIIDESGMPKERFSAEFPKEGPSILRIQQVVRGDSAAYFCASSPLDRASPLHFGNGTRLTVT.

V is TRBV19 and J is TRBJ1-5; 7 nucleotides agree with TRBD1. CDR1 is LNHDA and CDR2 is SQIVND in the germline V gene (reference sequence). V was pared by 7 bases and J by 1 base, with 7 bases of the junction left unmatched. The CDR3 is 15 residues long. The CDR3 protein is CASTTGAGSNQPQHF. The CDR3 nucleotides read TGTGCCAGTACCACAGGGGCGGGAAGCAATCAGCCCCAGCATTTT.

The V and J genes are TRBV3-1 (or the pseudogene TRBV3-2) and TRBJ2-5, with D possibly TRBD1 on 6 matching bases. In germline, CDR1 is LGHDT, CDR2 YNNKEL (reference sequence). Trimming left V 8 bases short and J 4 bases short, with 14 bases between. This CDR3 is 13 amino acids long. CDR3 protein: CASYGGRGETQYF. The CDR3 DNA follows: TGTGCCAGCTACGGCGGCAGGGGAGAGACCCAGTACTTC.

In nucleotides, the CDR3 is TGCGCCAGCAGCCAAGATGGGACGAGGGGGAATGAAAAACTGTTTTTT. It codes for CASSQDGTRGNEKLFF. This chain links TRBV4-1 with TRBJ1-4; D is perhaps TRBD1 (6 bases). Between the trimmed V and J ends, which lost 0 bases and 5 bases, there was a span of 13 bases. Germline CDR1 MGHRA, CDR2 YSYEKL. The CDR3 spans 16 residues.

The chain employs TRBV20-1 and TRBJ1-5; D gene uncertain. The CDR3 runs to 15 residues. The germline V gene has CDR1 DFQATT and CDR2 SNEGSKA (reference sequence). The V end was cut by 3 bases, the J end by 5 bases, with 17 bases between. CDR3 protein: CSASPTTGSYQPQHF. CDR3 nucleotides: TGCAGTGCTAGTCCCACCACGGGGTCCTATCAGCCCCAGCATTTT.

This chain links TRBV11-2 with TRBJ2-5; D assignment may be TRBD1 or TRBD2 (5 bases each). CDR1 is SGHAT and CDR2 is FQNNGV in the germline V gene. V lost 1 base and J 11 bases, leaving 20 bases between the germline ends. CDR3 length: 15 residues. The CDR3 sequence is CASSLGLVDRDLQYF. The CDR3 DNA follows: TGTGCCAGCAGCTTAGGGCTCGTGGACCGGGACCTGCAGTACTTC.

The CDR3 region is CASRTLTRLVSDTQYF. The CDR3 DNA is TGCGCCAGCAGAACCCTGACACGGTTAGTGTCAGATACGCAGTATTTT. The chain carries TRBV5-1 and TRBJ2-3; D is uncertain. The germline V gene encodes CDR1 SGHRS and CDR2 YFSETQ. CDR3 size: 16 residues. Trimming left V 5 bases short and J 4 bases short, with 20 bases between.

This clone turned up a few times. The J gene is TRBJ1-6, the V gene TRBV5-5; 7 bases line up with TRBD1. After removal of 4 bases from V and 9 bases from J, the junction contained 4 bases not matched to a gene. CDR3 length: 13 amino acids. Germline CDR1 is SGHKS and CDR2 is YYEKEE (reference sequence). The CDR3 loop reads CASSQNRGSPLHF. The CDR3 DNA reads TGTGCCAGCAGCCAGAACAGGGGTTCACCCCTCCACTTT.

The chain carries TRBV7-2 and TRBJ2-1; TRBD2 agrees at 10 bases. Per the germline V gene, CDR1 is SGHTA and CDR2 is FQGNSA. This CDR3 spans 14 amino acids. Germline trimming cut 2 bases from V and 6 bases from J; bases unmatched to any gene: 1. CDR3 residues: CASSLSGGANEQFF. The CDR3 DNA reads as TGTGCCAGCAGCTTAAGCGGGGGGGCCAATGAGCAGTTCTTC.

V gene TRBV9 combines with J gene TRBJ1-6; 7 positions agree with TRBD1. J lost 4 bases, V lost 5 bases, and 3 bases had no gene match. CDR1 is SGDLS, CDR2 YYNGEE, per germline. The CDR3 consists of 14 residues. CDR3 region: CASSRQGYNSPLHF. The CDR3 DNA follows: TGTGCCAGCAGTCGACAGGGTTATAATTCACCCCTCCACTTT.

J is TRBJ2-1 and V is TRBV5-1; D is uncertain. The V and J ends lost 0 bases and 7 bases respectively, with 14 bases between them. This CDR3 is built from 15 residues. CDR1 SGHRS and CDR2 YFSETQ come from the germline V gene. The DNA of the CDR3 is TGCGCCAGCAGCTTGGCTGGGAAGGGTTCTAATGAGCAGTTCTTC. It encodes CASSLAGKGSNEQFF.